Shown below are 21 T cell receptor beta chains from a single sample sequenced in a study of blood T cell repertoires in COVID-19. Clones were read by immunoSEQ multiplex PCR, and TCRdb kept only the in-frame ones, dropping some. This sample has around 270,000 clones; around nine tenths occur once, and the top ten carry over 7.5%. Sequencing input: peripheral blood. The origin of the receptors is a man in his forties who had recovered from COVID-19.

J is TRBJ2-7 and V is TRBV5-4, with 12 bases identical to TRBD1. The CDR3 length is 16 residues. The V gene end was trimmed by 4 bases and the J gene end by 5 bases; junction bases not matched to a gene: 10. Germline V lookup: CDR1 SGHNT, CDR2 YYREEE (reference sequence). The chain's CDR3 is CASSPVIGTGGNEQYF. For the CDR3, the DNA is TGTGCCAGCAGCCCGGTAATAGGGACAGGGGGCAACGAGCAGTACTTC.

This sequence joins TRBV6-6 and TRBJ1-2, with 7 bases identical to TRBD1. This CDR3 region has 13 residues. V gave up 3 bases and J gave up 8 bases; unmatched junction bases: 6. Germline values: CDR1 MNHNY, CDR2 SVGAGI (reference sequence). CDR3 amino acids: CASSYDRVWGYTF. CDR3 DNA: TGTGCCAGCAGTTATGACAGGGTGTGGGGCTACACCTTC.

Remarks on this clone: The same CDR3 is also encoded by other DNA sequences in this sample. V and J are TRBV5-1 and TRBJ2-1; 7 nucleotides match TRBD2. J gave up 0 bases and V 0 bases, and 0 bases lay outside the gene matches. Germline loops: CDR1 SGHRS, CDR2 YFSETQ. The CDR3 runs 15 residues. This CDR3 is CASSLGGSSYNEQFF. The CDR3 nucleotides are TGCGCCAGCAGCTTGGGCGGGAGCTCCTACAATGAGCAGTTCTTC.

The chain combines TRBV7-6 with TRBJ1-6; D perhaps matches TRBD1 (5 bases). Germline V gives CDR1 SGHVS, CDR2 FNYEAQ. V was pared by 4 bases and J by 7 bases, with 17 bases between. The CDR3 contains 16 residues. Here the CDR3 DNA reads TGTGCCAGCAGCTCAGGGAAATCCCAGGAGAATTCACCCCTCCACTTT. Encoded protein: CASSSGKSQENSPLHF.

This clone was seen a few times. The chain carries TRBV27 and TRBJ1-6, with 8 bases matching TRBD1. The CDR3 runs to 14 residues. With 6 bases clipped from V and 5 bases from J, the junction kept 3 bases outside the gene matches. CDR1 and CDR2 (germline): MNHEY, SMNVEV (reference sequence). As DNA, the CDR3 is TGTGCCAGCAGGGACAGGGCCCATAATTCACCCCTCCACTTT. Translated: CASRDRAHNSPLHF.

The chain carries TRBV27 and TRBJ1-5, with 7 bases fitting TRBD1. The CDR3 totals 14 residues. The trim removed 8 bases at V and 7 bases at J, leaving 11 bases unmatched. Germline values: CDR1 MNHEY, CDR2 SMNVEV (reference sequence). CDR3 bases: TGTGCCAGCGGAATCCCACAGGGGCGGCAGCCCCAGCATTTT. Its protein product is CASGIPQGRQPQHF.

The V gene is TRBV7-9, the J gene TRBJ2-1; perhaps TRBD2 as D (5 bases). The length of the CDR3 is 13 residues. Germline assignment: CDR1 SEHNR and CDR2 FQNEAQ (reference sequence). V was trimmed by 5 bases and J by 9 bases, leaving 14 bases between them. CDR3 in DNA: TGTGCCAGCAGCCTTGACACAAGCGGTGAGCAGTTCTTC. This encodes CASSLDTSGEQFF.

The rearrangement links TRBV18 to TRBJ1-2; the D is unclear. Germline assignment: CDR1 KGHSH and CDR2 LQKENI. Deletions cut 5 bases from V and 8 bases from J, with 6 bases between. CDR3 length equals 10 residues. CDR3 nucleotide sequence: TGTGCCAGCTCAAGGGAGGGCTACACCTTC. This translates into CASSREGYTF.

V gene TRBV6-5 combines with J gene TRBJ1-2; D is perhaps TRBD1 (5 bases). Per the germline V gene, CDR1 is MNHEY and CDR2 is SVGAGI. V lost 0 bases and J 4 bases, leaving 6 bases between the germline ends. CDR3 size: 13 residues. The CDR3 spells CASSYSRVYGYTF. The CDR3 DNA sequence: TGTGCCAGCAGTTACTCCAGGGTCTATGGCTACACCTTC.

V is TRBV5-1 and J is TRBJ1-1, with TRBD1 matching 10 bases. The CDR3 has 14 amino acids. Per the germline V gene, CDR1 is SGHRS and CDR2 is YFSETQ. V shed 6 bases and J 6 bases; nucleotides not matched to a gene: 8. For the CDR3, the DNA is TGCGCCAGCAACCCCGGGACAGGGGTACCTGAAGCTTTCTTT. Translating gives CASNPGTGVPEAFF.

A single count supports this clone. V is TRBV3-1 (or the pseudogene TRBV3-2) and J is TRBJ2-5, with 14 bases lining up with TRBD2. Germline CDR1 and CDR2: LGHDT and YNNKEL (reference sequence). V trimming: 0 bases; J trimming: 1 base; junction bases outside the gene matches: 1. The CDR3 length is 17 residues. The CDR3 region is CASSQEGLAGAQETQYF. CDR3 nucleotides: TGTGCCAGCAGCCAAGAGGGACTAGCGGGGGCCCAAGAGACCCAGTACTTC.

The chain recombines TRBV15 with TRBJ2-2; 7 bases map to TRBD1. Germline values: CDR1 LNHNV, CDR2 YYDKDF (reference sequence). The CDR3 contains 13 residues. With 5 bases clipped from V and 8 bases from J, the junction kept 5 bases outside the gene matches. In DNA, the CDR3 is TGTGCCACCAGCTCACAGGGGACAGGGGAGCTGTTTTTT. Its translation is CATSSQGTGELFF.

This sequence joins TRBV7-2 and TRBJ1-5, with 8 nucleotides matching TRBD1. The CDR3 consists of 15 residues. Germline trimming cut 5 bases from V and 4 bases from J; bases unmatched to any gene: 7. The germline CDR1 and CDR2 sequences are SGHTA and FQGNSA. In DNA, the CDR3 is TGTGCCAGCAGCCCTCGCGACAGGGGTAATCAGCCCCAGCATTTT. Protein product: CASSPRDRGNQPQHF.

V is TRBV5-5 and J is TRBJ1-2; 8 bases fit TRBD1. The CDR3 runs to 15 residues. Germline loops: CDR1 SGHKS, CDR2 YYEKEE (reference sequence). V shed 0 bases and J 6 bases; nucleotides not matched to a gene: 7. The CDR3 here is CASSLARTGTDGYTF. CDR3 DNA sequence: TGTGCCAGCAGCTTGGCCCGGACAGGGACGGATGGCTACACCTTC.

This clone was detected a few times. V and J are TRBV5-8 and TRBJ1-1; TRBD1 matches at 8 bases. The CDR3 consists of 17 residues. CDR1 is SGHTS and CDR2 is YDEGEE in the germline V gene. J gave up 1 base and V 4 bases, and 12 bases lay outside the gene matches. The CDR3 DNA sequence: TGTGCCAGCAGCCCGCCGTCTAACAGGGGGTGGAACACTGAAGCTTTCTTT. Translation gives CASSPPSNRGWNTEAFF.

This clone was recorded once. The rearrangement links TRBV4-1 to TRBJ2-1; D gene ambiguous. Trimming cost V 0 bases and J 0 bases, with 15 bases left between them. The CDR3 covers 18 residues. Germline V CDR1 and CDR2: MGHRA, YSYEKL. CDR3 amino acids: CASSQEPIWSSSYNEQFF. The DNA for the CDR3 is TGCGCCAGCAGCCAAGAACCCATTTGGAGTAGCTCCTACAATGAGCAGTTCTTC.

CDR3 protein: CASSARDRAGETQYF. CDR3 nucleotides: TGTGCCAGCAGCGCGAGGGACAGGGCAGGGGAGACCCAGTACTTC. The gene calls are TRBV5-4 and TRBJ2-5; 9 bases are shared with TRBD1. With 4 bases clipped from V and 5 bases from J, the junction kept 9 bases outside the gene matches. This CDR3 has 15 residues. Germline values: CDR1 SGHNT, CDR2 YYREEE (reference sequence).

The chain uses TRBV10-3 and TRBJ2-1; D may be TRBD1 (5 bases). The CDR3 has 15 residues. Per the germline V gene, CDR1 is ENHRY and CDR2 is SYGVKD. V was clipped by 0 bases and J by 10 bases, with 16 bases between them. CDR3 residues: CAISESTAPPDEQFF. CDR3 sequence (DNA): TGTGCCATCAGTGAGTCGACAGCCCCCCCCGACGAGCAGTTCTTC.

This clone has more than one count but fewer than ten. The rearrangement joins TRBV7-2 to TRBJ2-1; TRBD2 might be the D (5 bases). This CDR3 contains 15 residues. The ends were cut back, 1 base at V and 4 bases at J, with 11 bases in the middle. Germline loops: CDR1 SGHTA, CDR2 FQGNSA. CDR3 residues: CASSLEQSGYNEQFF. The CDR3 DNA sequence: TGTGCCAGCAGCTTAGAGCAAAGCGGATACAATGAGCAGTTCTTC. The entire variable domain, with the rest obtained from reference TRBV7-2 and TRBJ2-1, is as follows: GAGVSQSPSNKVTEKGKDVELRCDPISGHTALYWYRQSLGQGLEFLIYFQGNSAPDKSGLPSDRFSAERTGGSVSTLTIQRTQQEDSAVYLCASSLEQSGYNEQFFGPGTRLTVL.

The rearrangement links TRBV9 to TRBJ2-1; 16 bases match TRBD2. CDR3 length: 20 residues. The V and J ends lost 4 bases and 0 bases, in that order; junction bases with no gene match: 10. Germline V gene data show CDR1 as SGDLS and CDR2 as YYNGEE. The CDR3 region is CASSPGGTSGRVGSYNEQFF. The CDR3 DNA sequence: TGTGCCAGCAGCCCCGGAGGGACTAGCGGGAGGGTCGGCTCCTACAATGAGCAGTTCTTC.

This chain connects TRBV10-3 to TRBJ1-2; D uncertain. This CDR3 contains 14 residues. V lost 11 bases and J lost 4, with 20 bases in between. The germline gives CDR1 ENHRY, CDR2 SYGVKD. The CDR3 region is CAAQSRRTTYGYTF. CDR3 sequence (DNA): TGTGCCGCACAATCCAGGCGTACCACCTATGGCTACACCTTC.